The clone carrying this TCR beta chain was seen once. These data originate in a study of blood T cell repertoires in COVID-19. Study at large: Acute and convalescent COVID-19 samples came from the United States, Italy and Spain. T cells, B-cell-depleted T cells, or PBMCs supplied cDNA or gDNA.

Trimming removed 5 bases from V and 3 bases from J, with 12 bases in between. Germline V gene sequence: CDR1 LNHDA, CDR2 SQIVND (reference sequence). The CDR3 totals 14 residues. The authors' processing: Amplification of reference gene primers was used by the study to estimate nucleated cell counts. Assay: immunoSEQ multiplex PCR; the TCRdb copy retains only in-frame clones and omits some. That table is the source of V, J and clone size, and D and trimming were worked out from the DNA. The sample has under 300,000 clones, about 83% seen once. Material: peripheral blood. This TCR derives from a middle-aged woman who had recovered from COVID-19. This rearrangement joins TRBV19 to TRBJ2-3; a weak D match, TRBD2 (6 bases). The CDR3 protein is CASSYGLNTDTQYF. In DNA form, the CDR3 reads TGTGCCAGTAGTTACGGACTAAATACAGATACGCAGTATTTT.